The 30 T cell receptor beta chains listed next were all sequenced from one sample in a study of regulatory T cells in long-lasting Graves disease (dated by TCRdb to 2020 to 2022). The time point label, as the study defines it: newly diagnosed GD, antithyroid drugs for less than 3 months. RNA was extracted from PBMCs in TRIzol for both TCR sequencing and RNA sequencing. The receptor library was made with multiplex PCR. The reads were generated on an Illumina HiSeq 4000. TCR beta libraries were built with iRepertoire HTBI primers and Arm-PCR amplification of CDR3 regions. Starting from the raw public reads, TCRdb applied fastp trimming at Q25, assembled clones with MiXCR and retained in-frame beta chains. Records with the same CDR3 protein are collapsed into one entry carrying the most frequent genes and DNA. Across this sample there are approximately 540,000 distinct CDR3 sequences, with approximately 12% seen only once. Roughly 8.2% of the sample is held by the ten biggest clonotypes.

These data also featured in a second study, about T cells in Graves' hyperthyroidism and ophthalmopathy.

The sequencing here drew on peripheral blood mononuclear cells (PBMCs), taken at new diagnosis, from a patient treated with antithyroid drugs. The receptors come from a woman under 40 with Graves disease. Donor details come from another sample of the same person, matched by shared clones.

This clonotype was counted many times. CDR3 region: CASSQDPGQRDTQYF. The CDR3, as DNA: TGTGCCAGCAGCCAAGATCCTGGACAGAGAGATACGCAGTATTTT. The chain recombines TRBV3-1 with TRBJ2-3; maybe TRBD1 (6 bases). The germline V gene has CDR1 LGHDT and CDR2 YNNKEL (reference sequence). V was shortened by 0 bases and J by 5 bases, with 12 bases between the two germline ends. CDR3 size: 15 residues.

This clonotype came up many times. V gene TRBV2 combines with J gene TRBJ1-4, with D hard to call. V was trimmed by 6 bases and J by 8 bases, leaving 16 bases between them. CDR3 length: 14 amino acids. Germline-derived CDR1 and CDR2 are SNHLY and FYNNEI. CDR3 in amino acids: CASRRVFGEEKLFF. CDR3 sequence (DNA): TGTGCCAGCAGGAGGGTCTTTGGGGAAGAAAAACTGTTTTTT.

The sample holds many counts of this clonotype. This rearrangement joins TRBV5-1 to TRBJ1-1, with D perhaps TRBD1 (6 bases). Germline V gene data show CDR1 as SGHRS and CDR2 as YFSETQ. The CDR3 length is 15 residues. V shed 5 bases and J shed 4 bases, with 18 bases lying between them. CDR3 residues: CASRASTGGATEAFF. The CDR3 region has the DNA TGCGCCAGCAGGGCCTCAACCGGGGGGGCCACTGAAGCTTTCTTT. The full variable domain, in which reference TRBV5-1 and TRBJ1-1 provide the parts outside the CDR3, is KAGVTQTPRYLIKTRGQQVTLSCSPISGHRSVSWYQQTPGQGLQFLFEYFSETQRNKGNFPGRFSGRQFSNSRSEMNVSTLELGDSALYLCASRASTGGATEAFFGQGTRLTVV.

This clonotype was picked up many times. The CDR3 bases are TGCGCCAGCAGCTTGTTGGGCTCCTCCACCCTCAATGAGCAGTTCTTC. Amino acid sequence: CASSLLGSSTLNEQFF. The rearrangement uses TRBV5-1 and TRBJ2-1; D gene unclear. Trimming left V 1 base short and J 6 bases short, with 17 bases between. The CDR3 extends over 16 amino acids. CDR1 and CDR2 from the germline V gene are SGHRS and YFSETQ.

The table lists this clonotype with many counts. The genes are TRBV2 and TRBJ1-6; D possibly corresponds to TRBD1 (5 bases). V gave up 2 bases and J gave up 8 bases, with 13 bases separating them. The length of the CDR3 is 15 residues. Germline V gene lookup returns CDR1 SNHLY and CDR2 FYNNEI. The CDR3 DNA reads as TGTGCCAGCAGTGAACCGGGACGGCTCGATTCACCCCTCCACTTT. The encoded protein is CASSEPGRLDSPLHF. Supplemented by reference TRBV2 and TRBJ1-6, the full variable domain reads EPEVTQTPSHQVTQMGQEVILRCVPISNHLYFYWYRQILGQKVEFLVSFYNNEISEKSEIFDDQFSVERPDGSNFTLKIRSTKLEDSAMYFCASSEPGRLDSPLHFGNGTRLTVT.

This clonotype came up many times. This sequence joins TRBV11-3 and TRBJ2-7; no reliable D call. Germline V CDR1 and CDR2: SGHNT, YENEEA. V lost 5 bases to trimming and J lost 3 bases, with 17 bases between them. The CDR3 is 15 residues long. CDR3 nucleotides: TGTGCCAGCAGCCTCTCGGCCGATAAGGGCTACGAGCAGTACTTC. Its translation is CASSLSADKGYEQYF.

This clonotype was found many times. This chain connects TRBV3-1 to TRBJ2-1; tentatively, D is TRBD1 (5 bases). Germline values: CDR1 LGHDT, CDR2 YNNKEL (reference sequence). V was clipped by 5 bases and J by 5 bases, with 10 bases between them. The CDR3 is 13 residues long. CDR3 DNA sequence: TGTGCCAGCAGCACGACAGTTAACAATGAGCAGTTCTTC. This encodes CASSTTVNNEQFF.

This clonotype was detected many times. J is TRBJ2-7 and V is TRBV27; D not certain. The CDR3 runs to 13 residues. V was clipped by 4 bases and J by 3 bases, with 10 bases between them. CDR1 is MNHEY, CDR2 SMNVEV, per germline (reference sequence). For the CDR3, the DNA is TGTGCCAGCAGTTCCGTTAGTCTCTACGAGCAGTACTTC. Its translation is CASSSVSLYEQYF.

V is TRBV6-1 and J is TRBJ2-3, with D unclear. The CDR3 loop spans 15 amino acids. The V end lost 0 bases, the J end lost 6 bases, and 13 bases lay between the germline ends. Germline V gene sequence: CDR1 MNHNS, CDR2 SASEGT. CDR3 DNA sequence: TGTGCCAGCAGTGAAGCCCCTGTGGCCCGCGATACGCAGTATTTT. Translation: CASSEAPVARDTQYF.

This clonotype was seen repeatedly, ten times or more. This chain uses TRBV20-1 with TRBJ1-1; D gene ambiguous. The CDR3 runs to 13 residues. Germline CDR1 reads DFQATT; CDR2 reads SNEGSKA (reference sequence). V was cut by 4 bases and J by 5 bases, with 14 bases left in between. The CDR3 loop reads CSATASVGTEAFF. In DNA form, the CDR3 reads TGCAGTGCTACCGCCTCGGTGGGGACTGAAGCTTTCTTT.

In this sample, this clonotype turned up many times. The CDR3, as DNA: TGTGCCAGTAGTAGACGTCTCCGGGGTCCGGATGAAGCTTTCTTT. It encodes CASSRRLRGPDEAFF. The chain employs TRBV19 and TRBJ1-1; D not certain. The V end lost 4 bases, the J end lost 7 bases, and 19 bases lay between the germline ends. The CDR3 runs 15 residues. CDR1 LNHDA and CDR2 SQIVND come from the germline V gene (reference sequence).

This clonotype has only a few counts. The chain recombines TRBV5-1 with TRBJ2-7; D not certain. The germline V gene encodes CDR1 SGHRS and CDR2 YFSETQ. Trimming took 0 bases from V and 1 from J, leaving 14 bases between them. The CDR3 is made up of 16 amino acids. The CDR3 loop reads CASSLGSGVLSYEQYF. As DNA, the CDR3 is TGCGCCAGCAGCTTGGGATCGGGCGTCCTTTCCTACGAGCAGTACTTC.

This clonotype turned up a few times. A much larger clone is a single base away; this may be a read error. This CDR3 reads CASSAGKQETQYF. CDR3 bases: TGTGCCAGCAGTGCGGGAAAACAAGAGACCCAGTACTTC. This rearrangement joins TRBV2 to TRBJ2-5, with D tentatively TRBD2 (5 bases). V was trimmed by 4 bases and J by 2 bases, leaving 8 bases between them. Germline CDR1 reads SNHLY; CDR2 reads FYNNEI. The CDR3 has 13 residues. The entire variable domain, with the rest obtained from reference TRBV2 and TRBJ2-5, is as follows: EPEVTQTPSHQVTQMGQEVILRCVPISNHLYFYWYRQILGQKVEFLVSFYNNEISEKSEIFDDQFSVERPDGSNFTLKIRSTKLEDSAMYFCASSAGKQETQYFGPGTRLLVL.

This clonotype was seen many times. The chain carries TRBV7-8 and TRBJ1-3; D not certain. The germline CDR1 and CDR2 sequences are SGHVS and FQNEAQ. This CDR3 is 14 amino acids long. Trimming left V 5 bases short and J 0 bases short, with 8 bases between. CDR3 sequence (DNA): TGTGCCAGCAGCCCTGAAGGCTCTGGAAACACCATATATTTT. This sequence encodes CASSPEGSGNTIYF. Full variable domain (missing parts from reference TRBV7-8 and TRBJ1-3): GAGVSQSPRYKVAKRGQDVALRCDPISGHVSLFWYQQALGQGPEFLTYFQNEAQLDKSGLPSDRFFAERPEGSVSTLKIQRTQQEDSAVYLCASSPEGSGNTIYFGEGSWLTVV.

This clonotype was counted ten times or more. For the CDR3, the DNA is TGCGCCAGCAGCCCACTGGCGGGACCGGTAATCGGTGAAGCTTTCTTT. Encoded protein: CASSPLAGPVIGEAFF. The rearrangement uses TRBV4-3 and TRBJ1-1; D possibly corresponds to TRBD1 (5 bases). Trimming stripped 4 bases from V and 7 bases from J, with 22 bases between. The CDR3 spans 16 residues. Per germline, CDR1 LGHNA and CDR2 YSLEER.

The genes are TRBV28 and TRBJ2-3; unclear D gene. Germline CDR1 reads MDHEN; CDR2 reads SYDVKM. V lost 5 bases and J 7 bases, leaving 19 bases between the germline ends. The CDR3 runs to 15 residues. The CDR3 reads CASSPPGVHQHTQYF. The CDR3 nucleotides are TGTGCCAGCAGTCCCCCTGGGGTCCACCAACATACGCAGTATTTT.

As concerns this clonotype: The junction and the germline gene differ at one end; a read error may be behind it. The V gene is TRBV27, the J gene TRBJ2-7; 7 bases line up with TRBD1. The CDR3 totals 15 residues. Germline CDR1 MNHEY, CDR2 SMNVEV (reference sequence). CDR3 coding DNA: TGTGCCAGCAGCCACTACAGGGGAAGCTCCTGCGAGCAGTACTTC. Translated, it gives CASSHYRGSSCEQYF.

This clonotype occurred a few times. CDR3 coding DNA: TGTGCCAGCAGGGCAGAAGCAACTAATGAAAAACTGTTTTTT. Translation gives CASRAEATNEKLFF. V gene TRBV6-1 combines with J gene TRBJ1-4, with D uncertain. In germline, CDR1 is MNHNS, CDR2 SASEGT. The CDR3 runs 14 residues. V gave up 6 bases and J gave up 0 bases, with 8 bases separating them.

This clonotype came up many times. CDR3: CSATSGASYNEQFF. The CDR3 DNA reads TGCAGTGCAACTAGCGGGGCTTCCTACAATGAGCAGTTCTTC. This chain joins TRBV20-1 and TRBJ2-1; 10 bases align to TRBD2. Germline CDR1 is DFQATT and CDR2 is SNEGSKA (reference sequence). This CDR3 is 14 amino acids long. V dropped 6 bases and J dropped 1; count of bases not matched to a gene: 3.

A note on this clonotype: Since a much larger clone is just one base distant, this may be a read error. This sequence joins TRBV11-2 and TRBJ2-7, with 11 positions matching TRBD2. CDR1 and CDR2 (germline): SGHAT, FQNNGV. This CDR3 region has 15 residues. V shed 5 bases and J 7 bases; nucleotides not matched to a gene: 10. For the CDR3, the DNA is TGTGCCAGCAGCCGCGACCTAGCGGGAGGACGGGAGCAGTACTTC. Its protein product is CASSRDLAGGREQYF.

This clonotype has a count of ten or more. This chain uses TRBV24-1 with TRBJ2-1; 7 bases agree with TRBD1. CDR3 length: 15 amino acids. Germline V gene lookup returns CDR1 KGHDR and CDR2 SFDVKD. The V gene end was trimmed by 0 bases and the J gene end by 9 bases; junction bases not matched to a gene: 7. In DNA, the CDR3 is TGTGCCACCAGTGATTTGGACAGGGAAACGGGTGAGCAGTTCTTC. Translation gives CATSDLDRETGEQFF.

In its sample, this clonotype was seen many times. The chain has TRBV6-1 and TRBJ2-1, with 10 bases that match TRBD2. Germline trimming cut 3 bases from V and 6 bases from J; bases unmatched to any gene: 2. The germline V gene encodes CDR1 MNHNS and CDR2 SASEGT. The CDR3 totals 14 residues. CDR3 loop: CASSDSGRTNEQFF. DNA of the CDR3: TGTGCCAGCAGTGATAGCGGGAGGACCAATGAGCAGTTCTTC.

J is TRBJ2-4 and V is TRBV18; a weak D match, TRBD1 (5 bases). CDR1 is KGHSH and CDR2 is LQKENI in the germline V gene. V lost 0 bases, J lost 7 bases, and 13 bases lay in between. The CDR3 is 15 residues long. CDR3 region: CASSPPGQGGNIQYF. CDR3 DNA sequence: TGTGCCAGCTCACCACCAGGTCAGGGTGGGAACATTCAGTACTTC.

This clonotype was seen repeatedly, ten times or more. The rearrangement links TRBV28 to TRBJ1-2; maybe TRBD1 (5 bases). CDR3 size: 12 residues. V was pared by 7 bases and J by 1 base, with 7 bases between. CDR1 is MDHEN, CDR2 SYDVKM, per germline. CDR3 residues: CASKGNNYGYTF. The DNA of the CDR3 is TGTGCCAGCAAGGGGAATAACTATGGCTACACCTTC.

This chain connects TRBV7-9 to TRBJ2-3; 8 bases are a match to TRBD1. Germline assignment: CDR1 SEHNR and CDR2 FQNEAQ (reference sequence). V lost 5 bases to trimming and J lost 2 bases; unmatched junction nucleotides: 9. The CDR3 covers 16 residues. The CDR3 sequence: CASSVRGQGHTDTQYF. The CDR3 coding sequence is TGTGCCAGCAGCGTCCGAGGACAGGGTCACACAGATACGCAGTATTTT.

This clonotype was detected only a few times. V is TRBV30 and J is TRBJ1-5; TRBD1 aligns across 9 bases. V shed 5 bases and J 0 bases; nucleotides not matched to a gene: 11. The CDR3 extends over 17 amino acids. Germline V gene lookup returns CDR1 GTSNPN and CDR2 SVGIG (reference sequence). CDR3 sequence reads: CAWQRGQGVYSNQPQHF. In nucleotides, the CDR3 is TGTGCCTGGCAGAGGGGACAGGGAGTCTATAGCAATCAGCCCCAGCATTTT. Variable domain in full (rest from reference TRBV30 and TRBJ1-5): SQTIHQWPATLVQPVGSPLSLECTVEGTSNPNLYWYRQAAGRGLQLLFYSVGIGQISSEVPQNLSASRPQDRQFILSSKKLLLSDSGFYLCAWQRGQGVYSNQPQHFGDGTRLSIL.

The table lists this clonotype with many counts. The CDR3 spells CALDRVGPGELFF. Written as DNA, the CDR3 is TGTGCCTTGGACAGGGTGGGGCCCGGGGAGCTGTTTTTT. The chain uses TRBV30 and TRBJ2-2; 8 bases agree with TRBD1. Germline V gene data show CDR1 as GTSNPN and CDR2 as SVGIG (reference sequence). V dropped 7 bases and J dropped 6; count of bases not matched to a gene: 7. This CDR3 is built from 13 residues.

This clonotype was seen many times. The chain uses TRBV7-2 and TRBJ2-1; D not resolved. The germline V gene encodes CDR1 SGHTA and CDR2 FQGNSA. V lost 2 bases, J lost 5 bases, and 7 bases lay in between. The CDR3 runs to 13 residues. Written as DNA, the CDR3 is TGTGCCAGCAGCTTAAATCGGGACAATGAGCAGTTCTTC. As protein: CASSLNRDNEQFF.

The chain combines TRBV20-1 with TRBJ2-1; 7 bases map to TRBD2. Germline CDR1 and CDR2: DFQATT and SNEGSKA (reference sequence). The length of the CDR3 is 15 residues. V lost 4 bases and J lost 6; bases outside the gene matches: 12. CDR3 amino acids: CSAIRPAGIGNEQFF. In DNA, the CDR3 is TGCAGTGCTATCAGGCCAGCGGGAATCGGCAATGAGCAGTTCTTC.

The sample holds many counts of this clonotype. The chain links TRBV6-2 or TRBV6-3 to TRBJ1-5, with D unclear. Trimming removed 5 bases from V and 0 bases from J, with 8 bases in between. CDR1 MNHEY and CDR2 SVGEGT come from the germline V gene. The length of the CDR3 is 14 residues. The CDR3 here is CASSERYSNQPQHF. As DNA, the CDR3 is TGTGCCAGCAGTGAACGGTATAGCAATCAGCCCCAGCATTTT.